Reported below is one T cell receptor beta chain. The data originate from a study of blood T cell repertoires in COVID-19. In the study overall: COVID-19 samples, acute and convalescent, were from the United States, Italy and Spain.

Per the original data handling: Estimation of nucleated cell counts relied on the amplification of reference gene primers. Generated by immunoSEQ multiplex PCR, the TCRdb table keeps only in-frame clones and is missing some. The V and J calls and clone size are taken from that table; D and trimming were inferred from the DNA. The table has about 50,000 clones, less than 95% seen once. Sequenced material: peripheral blood. The clonotype comes from a man in his forties with acute or convalescent COVID-19.

The CDR3 spells CASSLRQGPNQPQHF. The CDR3 DNA follows: TGTGCCAGCAGCTTACGCCAGGGCCCCAATCAGCCCCAGCATTTT. V usage is TRBV11-2 and J usage is TRBJ1-5; maybe TRBD1 (5 bases). The CDR3 loop spans 15 amino acids. V lost 2 bases and J 3 bases, leaving 11 bases between the germline ends. The germline CDR1 and CDR2 sequences are SGHAT and FQNNGV. The entire variable domain, with the rest obtained from reference TRBV11-2 and TRBJ1-5, is as follows: EAGVAQSPRYKIIEKRQSVAFWCNPISGHATLYWYQQILGQGPKLLIQFQNNGVVDDSQLPKDRFSAERLKGVDSTLKIQPAKLEDSAVYLCASSLRQGPNQPQHFGDGTRLSIL.